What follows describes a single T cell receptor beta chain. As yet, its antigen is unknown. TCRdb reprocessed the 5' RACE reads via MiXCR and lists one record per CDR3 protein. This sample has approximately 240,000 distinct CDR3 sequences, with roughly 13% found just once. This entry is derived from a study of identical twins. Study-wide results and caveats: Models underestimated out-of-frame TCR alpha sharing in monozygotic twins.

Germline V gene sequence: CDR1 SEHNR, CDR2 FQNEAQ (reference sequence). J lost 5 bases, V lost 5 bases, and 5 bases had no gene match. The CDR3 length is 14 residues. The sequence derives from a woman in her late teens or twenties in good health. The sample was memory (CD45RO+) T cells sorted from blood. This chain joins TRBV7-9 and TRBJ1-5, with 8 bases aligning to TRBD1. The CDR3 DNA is TGTGCCAGCAGCCGTGGGACAGGCTATCAGCCCCAGCATTTT. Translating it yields CASSRGTGYQPQHF.